These 15 T cell receptor beta chains originate from one sample sequenced in a study of early T cells in non-severe SARS-CoV-2 infection. TCRdb recomputed calls from the 5' RACE reads with MiXCR, one row per CDR3 protein. The sample contains 40,000 to 45,000 distinct CDR3 sequences, roughly 4.3% of which appear only once. The sample taken for sequencing was whole blood. Source of these receptors: an adult who was a healthcare worker with PCR-confirmed SARS-CoV-2 infection or an uninfected control (not recorded which).

This clonotype was seen ten or more times. The rearrangement joins TRBV10-3 to TRBJ1-1; possibly TRBD1 for D (5 bases). Germline-derived CDR1 and CDR2 are ENHRY and SYGVKD. Between the trimmed V and J ends, which lost 4 bases and 5 bases, there was a span of 11 bases. This CDR3 contains 13 residues. In nucleotides, the CDR3 is TGTGCCATCAGTGGAGGGGATAGGACTGAAGCTTTCTTT. This translates into CAISGGDRTEAFF.

The chain is built from TRBV12-3 or TRBV12-4 and TRBJ2-7; D is undetermined. CDR3 length: 11 amino acids. The V and J ends lost 3 bases and 5 bases respectively, with 5 bases between them. The CDR3 reads CASSFRHEQYF. CDR3 sequence (DNA): TGTGCCAGCAGTTTTCGCCACGAGCAGTACTTC.

The table lists this clonotype with many counts. The gene calls are TRBV28 and TRBJ2-7; no definite D call. The CDR3 consists of 11 residues. The germline V gene has CDR1 MDHEN and CDR2 SYDVKM. V gave up 4 bases and J gave up 7 bases, with 8 bases separating them. The CDR3 is CASSYRWEQYF. CDR3 DNA: TGTGCCAGCAGTTACAGATGGGAGCAGTACTTC.

This clonotype was seen a handful of times. The V call is TRBV11-2, the J call TRBJ1-2; D is uncertain. Trimming removed 6 bases at V and 4 bases at J, with 12 bases between. This CDR3 has 13 residues. Germline CDR1 and CDR2: SGHAT and FQNNGV. The CDR3 nucleotides read TGTGCCAGCAGTTTCAGTTCCGGCTATGGCTACACCTTC. Translated: CASSFSSGYGYTF.

This clonotype was counted only a few times. The chain is built from TRBV6-1 and TRBJ1-6; maybe TRBD1 (6 bases). The CDR3 length is 16 residues. Per the germline V gene, CDR1 is MNHNS and CDR2 is SASEGT. The germline V and J ends were trimmed by 4 bases and 7 bases, with 17 bases remaining between them. The CDR3 sequence is CASSGTAAGHNSPLHF. The CDR3 DNA reads as TGTGCCAGCAGTGGGACCGCGGCGGGACACAATTCACCCCTCCACTTT.

This rearrangement joins TRBV27 to TRBJ2-6, with D perhaps TRBD2 (5 bases). V was trimmed by 2 bases and J by 2 bases, leaving 13 bases between them. Germline V lookup: CDR1 MNHEY, CDR2 SMNVEV (reference sequence). The CDR3 length is 17 residues. The CDR3 loop is CASSLSPLEAGANVLTF. The CDR3, as DNA: TGTGCCAGCAGTTTAAGCCCCCTGGAGGCTGGGGCCAACGTCCTGACTTTC.

This clonotype qualifies as medium-sized (0.01 to 0.1%). This rearrangement joins TRBV7-9 to TRBJ2-3; D ambiguous. Germline loops: CDR1 SEHNR, CDR2 FQNEAQ (reference sequence). CDR3 length: 13 amino acids. With 1 base removed from V and 4 bases from J, the gap between germline ends came to 6 bases. The CDR3 coding sequence is TGTGCCAGCAGCTTAGATGTGGCAGATACGCAGTATTTT. Protein: CASSLDVADTQYF.

Many counts were recorded for this clonotype. V and J are TRBV28 and TRBJ2-2, with D unclear. CDR1 is MDHEN, CDR2 SYDVKM, per germline. V lost 6 bases and J 3 bases, leaving 14 bases between the germline ends. The CDR3 extends over 15 amino acids. CDR3 DNA sequence: TGTGCCAGCAGGAATCGGGTCTCAGACACCGGGGAGCTGTTTTTT. This sequence encodes CASRNRVSDTGELFF.

This clonotype was seen repeatedly, ten times or more. The rearrangement joins TRBV6-1 to TRBJ2-5, with 11 bases identical to TRBD2. V dropped 0 bases and J dropped 5; count of bases not matched to a gene: 8. This CDR3 spans 17 amino acids. Germline V CDR1 and CDR2: MNHNS, SASEGT. The CDR3 loop reads CASSEAPPTSGVETQYF. CDR3 coding DNA: TGTGCCAGCAGTGAAGCCCCCCCGACTAGCGGGGTTGAGACCCAGTACTTC.

Ten or more counts support this clonotype. The genes are TRBV7-6 and TRBJ2-7, with D hard to call. This CDR3 has 15 amino acids. V was cut by 1 base and J by 3 bases, with 13 bases left in between. Germline loops: CDR1 SGHVS, CDR2 FNYEAQ. CDR3 residues: CASSLEDGFSYEQYF. For the CDR3, the DNA is TGTGCCAGCAGCTTAGAGGACGGATTCAGCTACGAGCAGTACTTC.

The chain has TRBV9 and TRBJ1-6; D not resolved. Germline V gene lookup returns CDR1 SGDLS and CDR2 YYNGEE. V gave up 0 bases and J gave up 7 bases, with 14 bases separating them. The CDR3 extends over 16 amino acids. CDR3: CASSVDAELPNSPLHF. In DNA form, the CDR3 reads TGTGCCAGCAGCGTAGACGCCGAGCTGCCGAATTCACCCCTCCACTTT.

The rearrangement uses TRBV7-6 and TRBJ1-1, with TRBD1 identical over 7 bases. The V gene end was trimmed by 1 base and the J gene end by 9 bases; junction bases not matched to a gene: 5. Germline-derived CDR1 and CDR2 are SGHVS and FNYEAQ. The CDR3 is 13 residues long. CDR3 sequence reads: CASSLGRQGKAFF. DNA for the CDR3: TGTGCCAGCAGCTTAGGTAGACAGGGAAAAGCTTTCTTT.

This clonotype was picked up a small number of times. V and J are TRBV6-5 and TRBJ2-3; tentative D call: TRBD2 (6 bases). The germline V and J ends were trimmed by 0 bases and 3 bases, with 10 bases remaining between them. The CDR3 covers 15 residues. Germline-derived CDR1 and CDR2 are MNHEY and SVGAGI. CDR3 sequence reads: CASSYSLARTDTQYF. CDR3 nucleotides: TGTGCCAGCAGTTACTCTCTAGCGAGGACAGATACGCAGTATTTT.

The chain couples TRBV5-8 to TRBJ2-6; maybe TRBD1 (5 bases). V lost 0 bases, J lost 3 bases, and 13 bases lay in between. This CDR3 is built from 17 residues. Looked up from germline, CDR1 is SGHTS and CDR2 is YDEGEE. The CDR3 DNA is TGTGCCAGCAGCTTGGTTAACAGGACGTATGGGGCCAACGTCCTGACTTTC. This sequence encodes CASSLVNRTYGANVLTF.

This clonotype occurred many times. CDR3 in DNA: TGTGCCAGCAGCCCGACCGTGAACACTGAAGCTTTCTTT. Protein: CASSPTVNTEAFF. V gene TRBV14 combines with J gene TRBJ1-1; D gene unclear. The V end lost 4 bases, the J end lost 0 bases, and 6 bases lay between the germline ends. Looked up from germline, CDR1 is SGHDN and CDR2 is FVKESK. The CDR3 extends over 13 amino acids.